One and the same sample provided the 14 T cell receptor beta chains below, sequenced in a study of cytomegalovirus exposure and HLA in healthy donors. The PCR made use of 60 Vbeta and 13 Jbeta primers. TCRdb's table, derived via immunoSEQ multiplex PCR, lists solely in-frame clones and lacks some. The profile covers about 86,000 clones, with about two thirds appearing a single time and about 8% taken by the ten largest. The sequenced sample was PBMCs. The receptors derive from a man aged 55 to 70 in good health and CMV-seronegative.

The gene calls are TRBV27 and TRBJ2-3; D gene uncertain. The CDR3 spans 12 residues. Trimming removed 6 bases at V and 5 bases at J, with 9 bases between. Germline V gene lookup returns CDR1 MNHEY and CDR2 SMNVEV (reference sequence). The CDR3 DNA reads as TGTGCCAGCAGCCTCGGTGGAGATACGCAGTATTTT. Protein product: CASSLGGDTQYF.

The chain joins TRBV19 to TRBJ2-3; 9 bases are a match to TRBD2. V gave up 6 bases and J gave up 1 base; unmatched junction bases: 2. Germline CDR1 and CDR2: LNHDA and SQIVND (reference sequence). This CDR3 contains 14 residues. The DNA of the CDR3 is TGTGCCAGTAGGGTAGCGGGGGGCACAGATACGCAGTATTTT. Translating it yields CASRVAGGTDTQYF.

In its sample, this clone was seen a few times. The CDR3 DNA sequence: TGTGCCTGGAACCGGGACTCAAGGGGAAACACCATATATTTT. It codes for CAWNRDSRGNTIYF. The genes are TRBV30 and TRBJ1-3, with D maybe TRBD1 (5 bases). Germline CDR1 reads GTSNPN; CDR2 reads SVGIG (reference sequence). The CDR3 length is 14 residues. V lost 4 bases and J 4 bases, leaving 14 bases between the germline ends.

The J gene is TRBJ2-3, the V gene TRBV19; 10 bases map to TRBD2. The V and J ends lost 4 bases and 2 bases, in that order; junction bases with no gene match: 3. Germline CDR1 LNHDA, CDR2 SQIVND (reference sequence). The CDR3 extends over 15 amino acids. CDR3 amino acids: CASSTGTSATDTQYF. The CDR3 nucleotides are TGTGCCAGTAGTACCGGGACTAGCGCCACAGATACGCAGTATTTT.

V and J are TRBV18 and TRBJ2-5; a weak D match, TRBD1 (5 bases). CDR1 and CDR2 from the germline V gene are KGHSH and LQKENI. V was pared by 3 bases and J by 3 bases, with 20 bases between. The CDR3 extends over 17 amino acids. The CDR3 region is CASSPNRPAKIKETQYF. As DNA, the CDR3 is TGTGCCAGCTCACCCAACAGGCCCGCGAAAATAAAAGAGACCCAGTACTTC.

The chain joins TRBV5-1 to TRBJ1-5; a weak D match, TRBD1 (6 bases). The CDR3 covers 16 residues. Germline V gives CDR1 SGHRS, CDR2 YFSETQ. V was cut by 2 bases and J by 3 bases, with 15 bases left in between. The CDR3 DNA reads as TGCGCCAGCAGCTTTAGAAACCGGGACACCAATCAGCCCCAGCATTTT. The encoded protein is CASSFRNRDTNQPQHF.

A few counts support this clone. The V and J genes are TRBV6-6 and TRBJ2-7, with a weak D call TRBD1 (6 bases). The CDR3 is 13 residues long. V was shortened by 5 bases and J by 2 bases, with 10 bases between the two germline ends. Germline CDR1 MNHNY, CDR2 SVGAGI (reference sequence). This chain's CDR3 is CASSDRRTYEQYF. The CDR3 DNA reads as TGTGCCAGCAGTGACAGGCGTACCTACGAGCAGTACTTC.

Only one count was recorded for this clone. The chain is built from TRBV29-1 and TRBJ1-2; no firm D call. The V and J ends lost 2 bases and 1 base respectively, with 5 bases between them. Germline CDR1 SQVTM, CDR2 ANQGSEA. This CDR3 has 12 residues. This CDR3 is CSVEPNNYGYTF. The CDR3 coding sequence is TGCAGCGTTGAACCAAATAACTATGGCTACACCTTC.

This clone was found a few times. The chain is built from TRBV7-6 and TRBJ2-7, with a weak D call TRBD1 (6 bases). This CDR3 spans 17 amino acids. Trimming took 0 bases from V and 2 from J, leaving 17 bases between them. Per germline, CDR1 SGHVS and CDR2 FNYEAQ. The CDR3 DNA follows: TGTGCCAGCAGCTTAGCCCCGGGTCCGACAGGAACCTACGAGCAGTACTTC. Translating it yields CASSLAPGPTGTYEQYF. Using reference TRBV7-6 and TRBJ2-7 for the parts outside the CDR3, the full variable domain is GAGVSQSPRYKVTKRGQDVALRCDPISGHVSLYWYRQALGQGPEFLTYFNYEAQQDKSGLPNDRFSAERPEGSISTLTIQRTEQRDSAMYRCASSLAPGPTGTYEQYFGPGTRLTVT.

V and J are TRBV5-1 and TRBJ2-3; unclear D gene. Germline CDR1 and CDR2: SGHRS and YFSETQ. Trimming took 3 bases from V and 4 from J, leaving 6 bases between them. This CDR3 contains 12 residues. The CDR3 here is CASSSESDTQYF. For the CDR3, the DNA is TGCGCCAGCAGCTCGGAGTCAGATACGCAGTATTTT.

This clone has more than one count but fewer than ten. V gene TRBV5-1 combines with J gene TRBJ2-2; 8 bases are shared with TRBD2. CDR1 is SGHRS, CDR2 YFSETQ, per germline. The CDR3 consists of 15 residues. Trimming cost V 1 base and J 6 bases; bases outside gene matches: 5. The CDR3 here is CASSLITGGAGELFF. CDR3 DNA: TGCGCCAGCAGCTTGATTACGGGAGGGGCCGGGGAGCTGTTTTTT.

CDR3 region: CASSSFITGELFF. The CDR3 nucleotides read TGTGCCAGCAGCTCCTTTATCACCGGGGAGCTGTTTTTT. V gene TRBV11-3 combines with J gene TRBJ2-2; no reliable D call. Germline CDR1 and CDR2: SGHNT and YENEEA. This CDR3 is 13 amino acids long. Trimming removed 4 bases at V and 4 bases at J, with 7 bases between.

The chain employs TRBV25-1 and TRBJ2-5; the D gene is possibly TRBD2 (5 bases). The CDR3 covers 16 residues. Looked up from germline, CDR1 is MGHDK and CDR2 is SYGVNS. V was shortened by 1 base and J by 2 bases, with 14 bases between the two germline ends. The DNA for the CDR3 is TGTGCCAGCAGTGAATTCCGGGGTACAGAACAAGAGACCCAGTACTTC. Amino acid sequence: CASSEFRGTEQETQYF.

The V and J genes are TRBV2 and TRBJ2-7; D gene uncertain. Germline V gene lookup returns CDR1 SNHLY and CDR2 FYNNEI. The CDR3 spans 14 residues. V lost 2 bases, J lost 4 bases, and 12 bases lay in between. CDR3 DNA: TGTGCCAGCAGTGAAACGTGGGCAAAGTACGAGCAGTACTTC. Translating gives CASSETWAKYEQYF.